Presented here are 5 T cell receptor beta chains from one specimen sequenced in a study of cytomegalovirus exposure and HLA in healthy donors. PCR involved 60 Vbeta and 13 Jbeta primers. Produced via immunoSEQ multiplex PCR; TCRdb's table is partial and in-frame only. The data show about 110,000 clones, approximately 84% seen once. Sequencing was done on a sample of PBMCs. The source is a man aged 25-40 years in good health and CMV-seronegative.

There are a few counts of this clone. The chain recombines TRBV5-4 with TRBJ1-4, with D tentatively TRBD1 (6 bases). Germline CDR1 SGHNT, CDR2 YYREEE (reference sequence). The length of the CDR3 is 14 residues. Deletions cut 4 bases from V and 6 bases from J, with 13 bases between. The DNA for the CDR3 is TGTGCCAGCAGCCCAGGGGCAGGGGATGAAAAACTGTTTTTT. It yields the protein CASSPGAGDEKLFF.

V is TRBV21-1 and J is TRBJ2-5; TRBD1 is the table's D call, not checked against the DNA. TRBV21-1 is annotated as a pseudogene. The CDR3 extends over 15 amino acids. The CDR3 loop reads CASSKNTGGEETQYF. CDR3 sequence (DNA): TGTGCCAGCAGCAAAAACACAGGGGGAGAAGAGACCCAGTACTTC.

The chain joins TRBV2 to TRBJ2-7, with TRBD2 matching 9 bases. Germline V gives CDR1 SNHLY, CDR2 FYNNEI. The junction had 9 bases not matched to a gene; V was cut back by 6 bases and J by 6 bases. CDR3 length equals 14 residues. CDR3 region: CASRPLAGASEQYF. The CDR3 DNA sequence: TGTGCCAGCAGACCTTTAGCGGGAGCCTCCGAGCAGTACTTC.

CDR3 coding DNA: TGTGCCAGCAGCACCACGGACGGACAGGGAGCTTTCTTT. Its translation: CASSTTDGQGAFF. V and J are TRBV11-2 and TRBJ1-1, with 8 nucleotides matching TRBD1. Germline lookup yields CDR1 SGHAT and CDR2 FQNNGV. J gave up 10 bases and V 5 bases, and 9 bases lay outside the gene matches. The CDR3 is made up of 13 amino acids.

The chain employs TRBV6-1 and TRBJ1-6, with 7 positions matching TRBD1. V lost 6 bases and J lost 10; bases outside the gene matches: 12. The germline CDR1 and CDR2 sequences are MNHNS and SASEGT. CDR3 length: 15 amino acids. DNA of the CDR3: TGTGCCAGCAGCCCTAGACAGGGACCCCAGTCACCCCTCCACTTT. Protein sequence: CASSPRQGPQSPLHF.